The 9 T cell receptor beta chains listed next were all sequenced from one sample in a study of read filtering for tumor transcriptome and immune sequencing. From around 440 ng of RNA, a library with molecular barcoded alpha/delta and beta/gamma adaptors was made. TCRdb redid the calling of the reads with MiXCR, one entry per CDR3 protein. The top ten hold roughly 11% of the sample, which has about 62,000 distinct CDR3 sequences, less than 20% seen once. The specimen sequenced was a population of CD138-negative cells sorted from bone marrow. These receptors were obtained from a donor over 35 with multiple myeloma.

Worth noting for this clonotype: A much larger clone sits a single nucleotide away, making a read error possible. The chain links TRBV24-1 to TRBJ2-3, with D unclear. This CDR3 contains 13 residues. Germline V gene data show CDR1 as KGHDR and CDR2 as SFDVKD. The CDR3 DNA reads as TGTGCCACCGGTGATCCCCCGACAGATACGCAGTATTTT. Its protein is CATGDPPTDTQYF.

In this sample, this clonotype turned up a few times. The chain employs TRBV20-1 and TRBJ1-5; 8 nucleotides match TRBD1. Germline lookup yields CDR1 DFQATT and CDR2 SNEGSKA (reference sequence). Germline trimming cut 0 bases from V and 5 bases from J; bases unmatched to any gene: 24. This CDR3 comprises 21 residues. CDR3 sequence reads: CSARDLRDPLTRDRYYQPQHF. The CDR3 nucleotides are TGCAGTGCTAGAGATCTGAGGGACCCGCTGACCCGGGACAGGTATTATCAGCCCCAGCATTTT.

This clonotype was found many times. V is TRBV27 and J is TRBJ2-7; 7 positions match TRBD2. Germline CDR1 is MNHEY and CDR2 is SMNVEV (reference sequence). Trimming removed 5 bases from V and 0 bases from J; junction bases left unmatched: 16. CDR3 size: 18 residues. CDR3 region: CASSLIPNVGGISYEQYF. CDR3 coding DNA: TGTGCCAGCAGTCTCATCCCGAATGTGGGGGGGATCTCCTACGAGCAGTACTTC.

In regard to this clonotype: This may be a read error, as it is one base from a much larger clone. The V gene is TRBV20-1, the J gene TRBJ2-4, with D possibly TRBD2 on 6 matching bases. This CDR3 region has 12 residues. Germline V gene data show CDR1 as DFQATT and CDR2 as SNEGSKA (reference sequence). For the CDR3, the DNA is TGCAGTGCGCAGGGACTGCAAAACATTCACTACTTC. It translates to CSAQGLQNIHYF.

This clonotype was seen repeatedly, ten times or more. J is TRBJ1-5 and V is TRBV24-1; 10 bases are shared with TRBD1. Germline V CDR1 and CDR2: KGHDR, SFDVKD. The V segment lost 9 bases and the J segment 1 base; nucleotides outside the gene matches: 14. This CDR3 region has 18 residues. The CDR3 bases are TGTGCCACCGGGCCCGCTGGGACAGGGGACGGGAGCAATCAGCCCCAGCATTTT. Translating it yields CATGPAGTGDGSNQPQHF.

This clonotype was seen at least ten times. Since a much larger clone is just one base distant, this may be a read error. The CDR3 carries no conserved terminal phenylalanine or tryptophan, so it likely arises from a read error. The chain joins TRBV20-1 to TRBJ2-7; tentatively, D is TRBD2 (6 bases). Germline V gene data show CDR1 as DFQATT and CDR2 as SNEGSKA (reference sequence). CDR3 length: 15 residues. V dropped 4 bases and J dropped 2 bases, with 18 bases sitting between them. Here the CDR3 reads CSATPPGVAPYEQYL. The CDR3 DNA reads TGCAGTGCTACCCCACCGGGGGTCGCCCCCTACGAGCAGTACCTC.

This chain uses TRBV20-1 with TRBJ2-1; 7 bases map to TRBD1. Per germline, CDR1 DFQATT and CDR2 SNEGSKA (reference sequence). V lost 0 bases to trimming and J lost 7 bases; unmatched junction nucleotides: 15. The CDR3 has 17 residues. The CDR3 sequence is CSARDPARDSILNEQFF. In nucleotides, the CDR3 is TGCAGTGCTAGAGATCCGGCTCGGGACAGTATTTTGAATGAGCAGTTCTTC.

This clonotype was counted at least ten times. V gene TRBV4-1 combines with J gene TRBJ1-4, with D possibly matching TRBD1 (5 bases). V was clipped by 3 bases and J by 8 bases, with 13 bases between them. Per germline, CDR1 MGHRA and CDR2 YSYEKL. The CDR3 consists of 14 residues. This CDR3 reads CASSHLKSGEKLFF. CDR3 sequence (DNA): TGCGCCAGCAGCCACTTAAAATCAGGGGAAAAACTGTTTTTT.

Turning to this clonotype: A read error may explain this, as a much larger clone is one base away. The chain has TRBV20-1 and TRBJ2-1, with 7 bases that match TRBD2. Germline trimming cut 6 bases from V and 8 bases from J; bases unmatched to any gene: 7. Germline V lookup: CDR1 DFQATT, CDR2 SNEGSKA (reference sequence). This CDR3 contains 12 residues. CDR3 DNA: TGCAGTGCCCGTGGGAGGGGTGATGAGCAGTTCTTC. This gives the protein CSARGRGDEQFF.